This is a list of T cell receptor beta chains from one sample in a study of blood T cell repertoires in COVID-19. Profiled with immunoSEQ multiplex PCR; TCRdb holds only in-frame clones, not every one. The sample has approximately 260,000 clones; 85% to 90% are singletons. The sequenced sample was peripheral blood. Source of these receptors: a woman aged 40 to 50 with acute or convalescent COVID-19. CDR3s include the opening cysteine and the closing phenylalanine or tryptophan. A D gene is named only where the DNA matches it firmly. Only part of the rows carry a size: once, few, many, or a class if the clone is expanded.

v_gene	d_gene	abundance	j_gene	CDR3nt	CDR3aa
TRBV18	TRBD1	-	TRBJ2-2	TGTGCCAGCTCACCTCGGGGACAGGGACAAGTGACCGGGGAGCTGTTTTTT	CASSPRGQGQVTGELFF
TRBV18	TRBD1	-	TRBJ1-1	TGTGCCAGCGCCTTGACAGGGGGTGGCACTGAAGCTTTCTTT	CASALTGGGTEAFF
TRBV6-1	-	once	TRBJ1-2	TGTGCCAGCAGCGGGAACTATGGCTACACCTTC	CASSGNYGYTF
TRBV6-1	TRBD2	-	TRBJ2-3	TGTGCCAGCAGTGAGGGCGGGGGTAGCACAGATACGCAGTATTTT	CASSEGGGSTDTQYF
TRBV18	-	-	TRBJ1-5	TGTGCCAGCTCACCACGTCTTCGCCAGGGCAGCAATCAGCCCCAGCATTTT	CASSPRLRQGSNQPQHF
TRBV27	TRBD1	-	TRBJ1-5	TGTGCCAGCAGGCTCGTGGCAGGGGGCCGCAATCAGCCCCAGCATTTT	CASRLVAGGRNQPQHF
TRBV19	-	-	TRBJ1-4	TGTGCCAGTAGCATCTTCGGGACACCAAATGAAAAACTGTTTTTT	CASSIFGTPNEKLFF
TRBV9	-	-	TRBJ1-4	TGTGCCAGCAGCGAGGACACGAGTAATGAAAAACTGTTTTTT	CASSEDTSNEKLFF
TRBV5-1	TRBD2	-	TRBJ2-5	TGCGCCAGCAGCTTGGTAGGGACTAGCGGGGGTGAGACCCAGTACTTC	CASSLVGTSGGETQYF
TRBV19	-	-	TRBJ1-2	TGTGCCAGTAGAATTGGGGGGGCCAACTATGGCTACACCTTC	CASRIGGANYGYTF
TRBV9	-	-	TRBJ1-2	TGTGCCAGCAGAACGGAGACAGGATCGGATGGCTACACCTTC	CASRTETGSDGYTF
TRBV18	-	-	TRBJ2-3	TGTGCCAGCTCCTCCATCATGAAAACAGCAGATACGCAGTATTTT	CASSSIMKTADTQYF
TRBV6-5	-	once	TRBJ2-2	TGTGCCAGCAGATCGTTGGGGAGAAACACCGGGGAGCTGTTTTTT	CASRSLGRNTGELFF
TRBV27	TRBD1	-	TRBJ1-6	TGTGCCAGCAGTTTTTCGACAGGGAGTTCACCCCTCCACTTT	CASSFSTGSSPLHF
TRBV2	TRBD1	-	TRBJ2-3	TGTGCCAGCAGTCTTCATGGGACAGGAGCAGATACGCAGTATTTT	CASSLHGTGADTQYF
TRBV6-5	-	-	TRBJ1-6	TGTGCCACCGGTCGGAGCTCCTATAATTCACCCCTCCACTTT	CATGRSSYNSPLHF
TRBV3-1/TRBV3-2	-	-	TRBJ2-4	TGTGCCAGCAGCCAGCCGGACAGTGCCAAAAACATTCAGTACTTC	CASSQPDSAKNIQYF
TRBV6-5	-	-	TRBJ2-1	TGTGCCAGCAGCGACATCACCCACAATGAGCAGTTCTTC	CASSDITHNEQFF
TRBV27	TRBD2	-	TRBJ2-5	TGTGCCAGCAGTTCCTCGACTAGCGGGGGCGGGGAGACCCAGTACTTC	CASSSSTSGGGETQYF
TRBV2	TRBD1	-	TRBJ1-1	TGTGCCAGTCCCCCCCGGGACAGGGCAACTGAAGCTTTCTTT	CASPPRDRATEAFF